Detailed here is one T cell receptor (beta chain). As yet, its antigen is unknown. Gene names are the mouse ones. The read halts 4 residues ahead of the CDR3 end, with the missing end drawn from the germline J gene. J lost 0 bases, V lost 5 bases, and 4 bases had no gene match. The germline V gene has CDR1 NSHNY and CDR2 SYGAGN. This CDR3 contains 15 residues. The record originates from a study of CD8+ T cells in alopecia areata. Across the whole study: Those receiving the skin were roughly 7-10-week-old female C3H/HeJ mice, whose grafts came from roughly 6-12-month-old C3H/HeJ donors with spontaneous alopecia.

Investigators isolated RNA and reverse transcribed it into cDNA to act as the sequencing template. Method: immunoSEQ multiplex PCR; TCRdb's copy keeps in-frame clones and lacks some. The repertoire consists of approximately 300,000 clones, none detected only once. Study-level findings and limits: Sharing of TCRs across patients appeared less clear than in mice, possibly for HLA-related reasons. Affected scalp, especially in alopecia totalis/universalis, had a higher clonality than normal scalp did. Scalp samples also yield sequences of resident alphabeta T cells from normal skin.

A panel of CD4, CD8alpha, NKG2D, NKG2ACE and other markers served to sort pooled cutaneous lymph node cells. The sample was CD4+ T cells sorted from a lymph node. The J gene is TRBJ1-1, the V gene TRBV13-1; 10 nucleotides match TRBD1. This receptor was identified in a C3H/HeJ mouse with alopecia areata. For the strain, the MHC haplotype given is H2-k. CDR3 DNA (partial): TGTGCCAGCAGGTGGACAGGGGGGTCAAACACA. This sequence encodes CASRWTGGSNT. The CDR3, in full, reads CASRWTGGSNTEVFF.